The 26 T cell receptor beta chains presented below share a single source sample, sequenced in a study of blood T cell repertoires in COVID-19. The assay was immunoSEQ multiplex PCR, and TCRdb's table has in-frame clones only and misses some. The sample records some 250,000 clones, approximately 84% being singletons. Sequencing was performed on PBMCs or T cells enriched from blood (not recorded which). Receptors originate from a man aged 40-55 years who had recovered from COVID-19.

A few counts support this clone. The rearrangement links TRBV4-2 to TRBJ2-2; possible D gene TRBD1, 5 bases. Looked up from germline, CDR1 is LGHNA and CDR2 is YNFKEQ. V was cut by 0 bases and J by 13 bases, with 9 bases left in between. The CDR3 loop spans 12 amino acids. The CDR3 region is CASSQDRGVLFF. Written as DNA, the CDR3 is TGTGCCAGCAGCCAAGATAGGGGCGTGCTGTTTTTT.

V gene TRBV5-1 combines with J gene TRBJ2-5; D might be TRBD2 (6 bases). The germline V gene encodes CDR1 SGHRS and CDR2 YFSETQ. The CDR3 runs 13 residues. V gave up 4 bases and J gave up 3 bases, with 10 bases separating them. The CDR3 DNA reads TGCGCCAGCAGCCCGGGACTTGAAGAGACCCAGTACTTC. Encoded protein: CASSPGLEETQYF.

The chain recombines TRBV30 with TRBJ2-7; 7 bases agree with TRBD1. The junction had 8 bases not matched to a gene; V was cut back by 8 bases and J by 4 bases. Germline V gives CDR1 GTSNPN, CDR2 SVGIG (reference sequence). This CDR3 has 12 residues. The CDR3 reads CATSTGKYEQYF. Here the CDR3 DNA reads TGTGCCACTTCGACAGGGAAGTACGAGCAGTACTTC.

V gene TRBV27 combines with J gene TRBJ2-5; a weak D match, TRBD2 (6 bases). Trimming cost V 1 base and J 3 bases, with 9 bases left between them. The CDR3 is 14 residues long. Germline-derived CDR1 and CDR2 are MNHEY and SMNVEV (reference sequence). As DNA, the CDR3 is TGTGCCAGCAGTTTATTGGGGGGTAAAGAGACCCAGTACTTC. Its protein product is CASSLLGGKETQYF.

The rearrangement joins TRBV18 to TRBJ2-7; 7 bases line up with TRBD1. V lost 1 base and J lost 6; bases outside the gene matches: 6. Germline V CDR1 and CDR2: KGHSH, LQKENI. The CDR3 is 14 residues long. CDR3 sequence: CASSPRDRAGEQYF. The CDR3 bases are TGTGCCAGCTCACCACGAGACAGGGCAGGCGAGCAGTACTTC.

The V and J genes are TRBV6-4 and TRBJ1-1; 9 bases map to TRBD1. Germline assignment: CDR1 MRHNA and CDR2 SNTAGT. There are 15 residues in the CDR3. After removal of 0 bases from V and 8 bases from J, the junction contained 7 bases not matched to a gene. CDR3 coding DNA: TGTGCCAGCAGTGACTCGATACAGGGGGCGAGGGAAGCTTTCTTT. This codes for CASSDSIQGAREAFF.

The CDR3 loop reads CASTVGGLSTDTQYF. CDR3 sequence (DNA): TGTGCCAGCACCGTTGGGGGCCTAAGCACAGATACGCAGTATTTT. The chain couples TRBV28 to TRBJ2-3, with D tentatively TRBD1 (6 bases). CDR3 length: 15 amino acids. V was cut by 7 bases and J by 0 bases, with 14 bases left in between. Germline lookup yields CDR1 MDHEN and CDR2 SYDVKM.

V and J are TRBV5-4 and TRBJ2-7; D is possibly TRBD1 (7 bases). This CDR3 region has 14 residues. V was trimmed by 2 bases and J by 7 bases, leaving 16 bases between them. Per the germline V gene, CDR1 is SGHNT and CDR2 is YYREEE (reference sequence). The CDR3 nucleotides are TGTGCCAGCAGCTTAGAGGGCAGGGGGGTGGAGCAGTACTTC. This codes for CASSLEGRGVEQYF.

The chain uses TRBV7-3 and TRBJ2-4; 7 nucleotides line up with TRBD2. Germline V lookup: CDR1 SGHTA, CDR2 FQGTGA. J lost 2 bases, V lost 5 bases, and 9 bases had no gene match. The CDR3 runs 16 residues. This CDR3 reads CASSLGEGRTKNIQYF. The CDR3, as DNA: TGTGCCAGCAGCCTGGGGGAGGGTCGAACCAAAAACATTCAGTACTTC.

This chain links TRBV2 with TRBJ2-5; D is unclear. Trimming took 3 bases from V and 1 from J, leaving 12 bases between them. CDR3 length: 15 amino acids. Germline V gives CDR1 SNHLY, CDR2 FYNNEI. The CDR3 protein is CASSERGVGQETQYF. CDR3 sequence (DNA): TGTGCCAGCAGTGAGAGAGGCGTGGGCCAAGAGACCCAGTACTTC.

The rearrangement links TRBV30 to TRBJ2-2, with D unclear. The V gene's germline CDR1 is GTSNPN and CDR2 SVGIG (reference sequence). The CDR3 totals 13 residues. Trimming took 0 bases from V and 5 from J, leaving 7 bases between them. Here the CDR3 reads CAWSVTRTGELFF. The CDR3 DNA is TGTGCCTGGAGTGTAACGAGGACCGGGGAGCTGTTTTTT.

This chain joins TRBV7-9 and TRBJ1-3; tentative D call: TRBD1 (6 bases). This CDR3 is 14 amino acids long. Between the trimmed V and J ends, which lost 4 bases and 2 bases, there was a span of 9 bases. Germline V gene data show CDR1 as SEHNR and CDR2 as FQNEAQ (reference sequence). The CDR3 loop reads CASSSTGAGNTIYF. CDR3 in DNA: TGTGCCAGCAGCTCGACAGGAGCTGGAAACACCATATATTTT.

The V gene is TRBV18, the J gene TRBJ2-3, with TRBD2 matching over 11 bases. Looked up from germline, CDR1 is KGHSH and CDR2 is LQKENI. The trim removed 3 bases at V and 6 bases at J, leaving 8 bases unmatched. The CDR3 totals 16 residues. This CDR3 reads CASSPGTSGAGDTQYF. The CDR3 DNA sequence: TGTGCCAGCTCACCCGGGACTAGCGGAGCCGGGGATACGCAGTATTTT.

The gene calls are TRBV9 and TRBJ1-6; possibly TRBD1 for D (5 bases). V was pared by 0 bases and J by 3 bases, with 16 bases between. Germline V gives CDR1 SGDLS, CDR2 YYNGEE. This CDR3 comprises 18 residues. The CDR3 coding sequence is TGTGCCAGCAGCGTAGTCCCGATCTCGGGGGACTATAATTCACCCCTCCACTTT. It specifies CASSVVPISGDYNSPLHF.

This chain uses TRBV9 with TRBJ2-7; the D gene is possibly TRBD1 (6 bases). Trimming removed 0 bases at V and 6 bases at J, with 16 bases between. The CDR3 has 15 residues. Germline lookup yields CDR1 SGDLS and CDR2 YYNGEE. The CDR3 DNA follows: TGTGCCAGCAGCGTAGGGGGGCACGTAGGAGGCGAGCAGTACTTC. Its translation: CASSVGGHVGGEQYF.

The V call is TRBV5-4, the J call TRBJ2-7, with a weak D call TRBD2 (5 bases). The germline V gene has CDR1 SGHNT and CDR2 YYREEE (reference sequence). The CDR3 consists of 13 residues. V dropped 0 bases and J dropped 5 bases, with 9 bases sitting between them. CDR3 bases: TGTGCCAGCAGCTTGGCGCTAGCTGACGAGCAGTACTTC. Its protein product is CASSLALADEQYF.

This chain links TRBV30 with TRBJ2-7; D is undetermined. CDR1 is GTSNPN and CDR2 is SVGIG in the germline V gene (reference sequence). The CDR3 is 13 residues long. The V end was cut by 4 bases, the J end by 0 bases, with 10 bases between. CDR3 DNA: TGTGCCTGGACGTTCTCGAGCTCCTACGAGCAGTACTTC. Translating gives CAWTFSSSYEQYF.

The chain uses TRBV7-2 and TRBJ2-3, with D hard to call. The CDR3 is 11 residues long. CDR1 is SGHTA and CDR2 is FQGNSA in the germline V gene. Trimming pared 5 bases from V and 9 bases from J, leaving 9 bases between. CDR3 loop: CASSLSSTQYF. The CDR3 nucleotides read TGTGCCAGCAGCCTGAGTTCGACGCAGTATTTT. Full variable domain (missing parts from reference TRBV7-2 and TRBJ2-3): GAGVSQSPSNKVTEKGKDVELRCDPISGHTALYWYRQSLGQGLEFLIYFQGNSAPDKSGLPSDRFSAERTGGSVSTLTIQRTQQEDSAVYLCASSLSSTQYFGPGTRLTVL.

CDR3 coding DNA: TGCGCCAGCAGCTCACAGGGGGCAGCTAATGAAAAACTGTTTTTT. This sequence encodes CASSSQGAANEKLFF. The gene calls are TRBV5-1 and TRBJ1-4, with 9 positions matching TRBD1. The CDR3 is made up of 15 amino acids. Germline V CDR1 and CDR2: SGHRS, YFSETQ. V lost 3 bases to trimming and J lost 3 bases; unmatched junction nucleotides: 3.

V and J are TRBV5-1 and TRBJ1-1; 7 nucleotides agree with TRBD1. From germline, CDR1 is SGHRS and CDR2 YFSETQ. The CDR3 has 14 residues. J gave up 8 bases and V 4 bases, and 11 bases lay outside the gene matches. The CDR3 DNA follows: TGCGCCAGCAGCGCGGGAGGGGGCCGGGGGGAAGCTTTCTTT. Its protein is CASSAGGGRGEAFF.

The chain couples TRBV6-5 to TRBJ1-1; 7 nucleotides align to TRBD1. This CDR3 has 14 residues. V shed 5 bases, J shed 4 bases, and the junction held 7 bases outside the gene matches. CDR1 and CDR2 from the germline V gene are MNHEY and SVGAGI. CDR3 region: CASSQQGTLTEAFF. The CDR3 DNA sequence: TGTGCCAGCAGTCAACAGGGGACGCTCACTGAAGCTTTCTTT.

This rearrangement joins TRBV29-1 to TRBJ1-2; no definite D call. Deletions cut 8 bases from V and 0 bases from J, with 7 bases between. This CDR3 region has 11 residues. CDR1 and CDR2 from the germline V gene are SQVTM and ANQGSEA. CDR3 region: CSLRSNYGYTF. The CDR3, as DNA: TGCAGCCTCCGTTCTAACTATGGCTACACCTTC.

The genes are TRBV5-1 and TRBJ2-1; perhaps TRBD2 as D (6 bases). CDR3 length: 16 amino acids. V gave up 0 bases and J gave up 6 bases, with 16 bases separating them. Germline V lookup: CDR1 SGHRS, CDR2 YFSETQ. The CDR3 reads CASSLAQTARGNEQFF. The DNA for the CDR3 is TGCGCCAGCAGCTTGGCCCAGACAGCGCGGGGCAATGAGCAGTTCTTC.

The chain joins TRBV25-1 to TRBJ2-7; 9 bases map to TRBD1. The CDR3 loop spans 14 amino acids. The V gene end was trimmed by 4 bases and the J gene end by 11 bases; junction bases not matched to a gene: 12. Germline loops: CDR1 MGHDK, CDR2 SYGVNS. The CDR3 loop reads CASSAQGATRLEYF. As DNA, the CDR3 is TGTGCCAGCAGTGCACAGGGGGCCACCAGATTGGAGTACTTC.

The rearrangement joins TRBV4-2 to TRBJ2-1, with TRBD2 as a possible D gene (7 bases). Germline-derived CDR1 and CDR2 are LGHNA and YNFKEQ. V lost 2 bases to trimming and J lost 8 bases, with 25 bases between them. The CDR3 sequence is 18 residues long. CDR3 residues: CASSQSPRGAGAGDEQFF. CDR3 in DNA: TGTGCCAGCAGCCAATCCCCCCGAGGGGCGGGGGCCGGGGATGAGCAGTTCTTC.

V usage is TRBV28 and J usage is TRBJ1-5; D is uncertain. Germline CDR1 is MDHEN and CDR2 is SYDVKM. The CDR3 has 13 amino acids. Trimming removed 7 bases at V and 5 bases at J, with 12 bases between. The CDR3 protein is CASTRQLYQPQHF. The CDR3 nucleotides are TGTGCCAGCACCAGGCAGCTATATCAGCCCCAGCATTTT.